This is a list of T cell receptor beta chains from one sample in a study of T cell responses to AZD1222 COVID-19 vaccine. TCRdb's copy holds only in-frame clones and misses some; the assay was immunoSEQ multiplex PCR. The sample shows under 200,000 clones, more than 80% of them seen only once. Sequences were derived from peripheral blood, sampled on day 0 of AZD1222 vaccination. These receptors all stem from an adult in good health. The CDR3 runs from the conserved cysteine through the conserved F or W. D genes are given only for firm matches. The listing skips clone size in some rows; elsewhere it reads once, few, many or a size class.

clone_size: .; j_call: TRBJ1-1; d_call: TRBD1; v_call: TRBV7-9; cdr3_nt: TGTGCCAGCAGCCGGACAGGGAACACTGAAGCTTTCTTT; cdr3_aa: CASSRTGNTEAFF
clone_size: .; j_call: TRBJ2-5; d_call: .; v_call: TRBV23-1; cdr3_nt: TGCGCCAGCAGTCAATCTCCCGGGCAGGCACAAGAGACCCAGTACTTC; cdr3_aa: CASSQSPGQAQETQYF
clone_size: .; j_call: TRBJ1-4; d_call: .; v_call: TRBV2; cdr3_nt: TGTGCCAGCCAAGCAGGTGTCGGTGAAAAACTGTTTTTT; cdr3_aa: CASQAGVGEKLFF
clone_size: few; j_call: TRBJ1-1; d_call: .; v_call: TRBV29-1; cdr3_nt: TGCAGCGTTGCTTTCCCAGAGAACACTGAAGCTTTCTTT; cdr3_aa: CSVAFPENTEAFF
clone_size: .; j_call: TRBJ1-1; d_call: .; v_call: TRBV2; cdr3_nt: TGTGCCAGCAGGCGGGACATGAACACTGAAGCTTTCTTT; cdr3_aa: CASRRDMNTEAFF
clone_size: .; j_call: TRBJ1-2; d_call: .; v_call: TRBV18; cdr3_nt: TGTGCCAGCTCACCAAGTTTAGGACAGCTGACATCAACTAACTATGGCTACACCTTC; cdr3_aa: CASSPSLGQLTSTNYGYTF
clone_size: .; j_call: TRBJ1-6; d_call: TRBD1; v_call: TRBV7-9; cdr3_nt: TGTGCCAGCAGCGGTAGGACAGGGGACTATAATTCACCCCTCCACTTT; cdr3_aa: CASSGRTGDYNSPLHF
clone_size: .; j_call: TRBJ2-5; d_call: .; v_call: TRBV5-1; cdr3_nt: TGCGCCAGCAGCTTGTCGGCAGGGACGCTGGAGACCCAGTACTTC; cdr3_aa: CASSLSAGTLETQYF
clone_size: .; j_call: TRBJ1-2; d_call: .; v_call: TRBV7-8; cdr3_nt: TGTGCCAGCAGCACCTCCGCAGGGAGGGTCTATGGCTACACCTTC; cdr3_aa: CASSTSAGRVYGYTF
clone_size: .; j_call: TRBJ1-6; d_call: TRBD1; v_call: TRBV6-5; cdr3_nt: TGTGCCAGCAGTAGGACAGGAGTACCCCTCCACTTT; cdr3_aa: CASSRTGVPLHF
clone_size: .; j_call: TRBJ2-7; d_call: .; v_call: TRBV18; cdr3_nt: TGTGCCAGCCCCCTGTGGGGCTACGAGCAGTACTTC; cdr3_aa: CASPLWGYEQYF
clone_size: .; j_call: TRBJ2-2; d_call: .; v_call: TRBV7-9; cdr3_nt: TGTGCCAGCACCCAAACTGGGGGGAGTGCCGGGGAGCTGTTTTTT; cdr3_aa: CASTQTGGSAGELFF
clone_size: .; j_call: TRBJ1-3; d_call: .; v_call: TRBV11-2; cdr3_nt: TGTGCCAGCAGCTTCAAGCAGGGAAGTTTTGGAAACACCATATATTTT; cdr3_aa: CASSFKQGSFGNTIYF
clone_size: .; j_call: TRBJ2-3; d_call: .; v_call: TRBV5-4; cdr3_nt: TGTGCCAGCAGCTTGGGGGGGGTGTACACAGATACGCAGTATTTT; cdr3_aa: CASSLGGVYTDTQYF
clone_size: once; j_call: TRBJ2-7; d_call: .; v_call: TRBV2; cdr3_nt: TGTGCCACTCATAGGAGGGACACCGCCTACGAGCAGTACTTC; cdr3_aa: CATHRRDTAYEQYF
clone_size: .; j_call: TRBJ1-1; d_call: .; v_call: TRBV5-6; cdr3_nt: TGTGCCAGCAGCTGGGGGGTGGCGGACACTGAAGCTTTCTTT; cdr3_aa: CASSWGVADTEAFF
clone_size: .; j_call: TRBJ1-1; d_call: .; v_call: TRBV7-9; cdr3_nt: TGTGCCAGCACCCCCAGCAGTCCACCGAAAGCTTTCTTT; cdr3_aa: CASTPSSPPKAFF
clone_size: .; j_call: TRBJ2-3; d_call: .; v_call: TRBV25-1; cdr3_nt: TGTGCCAGCAGTTCCCTCACAGATACGCAGTATTTT; cdr3_aa: CASSSLTDTQYF
clone_size: .; j_call: TRBJ1-2; d_call: .; v_call: TRBV5-4; cdr3_nt: TGTGCCAGCAGCTTTCAAGGCACAAGAAACTATGGCTACACCTTC; cdr3_aa: CASSFQGTRNYGYTF
clone_size: .; j_call: TRBJ1-4; d_call: .; v_call: TRBV27; cdr3_nt: TGTGCCAGCAGCTTTTGGGACGGGCACGAAAAACTGTTTTTT; cdr3_aa: CASSFWDGHEKLFF
clone_size: .; j_call: TRBJ1-1; d_call: .; v_call: TRBV5-4; cdr3_nt: TGTGCCAGCAGCTCCAGGGATCGGAACACTGAAGCTTTCTTT; cdr3_aa: CASSSRDRNTEAFF
clone_size: .; j_call: TRBJ2-1; d_call: .; v_call: TRBV28; cdr3_nt: TGTGCCAGCAGTTTTTTTAGCGGAGGGCAAAATGAGCAGTTCTTC; cdr3_aa: CASSFFSGGQNEQFF
clone_size: .; j_call: TRBJ2-1; d_call: TRBD2; v_call: TRBV11-3; cdr3_nt: TGTGCCAGCAGCCTCGGGACTAGCGGGAGGAATGAGCAGTTCTTC; cdr3_aa: CASSLGTSGRNEQFF
clone_size: .; j_call: TRBJ1-2; d_call: .; v_call: TRBV18; cdr3_nt: TGTGCCAGCTCACCACCTTCCGGCACTAACTATGGCTACACCTTC; cdr3_aa: CASSPPSGTNYGYTF
clone_size: .; j_call: TRBJ2-5; d_call: .; v_call: TRBV5-1; cdr3_nt: TGCGCCAGCAGTAAGGGGTTGGGGGAGACCCAGTACTTC; cdr3_aa: CASSKGLGETQYF
clone_size: .; j_call: TRBJ1-4; d_call: .; v_call: TRBV27; cdr3_nt: TGTGCCAGCAGTCCGGGTCGCACTGGAGGGTCGGCAAAACTGTTTTTT; cdr3_aa: CASSPGRTGGSAKLFF
clone_size: .; j_call: TRBJ1-6; d_call: TRBD1; v_call: TRBV10-1; cdr3_nt: TGCGCCAGCAGTAAGGACAGGAATTCACCCCTCCACTTT; cdr3_aa: CASSKDRNSPLHF
clone_size: .; j_call: TRBJ2-1; d_call: .; v_call: TRBV6-5; cdr3_nt: TGTGCCAGCATTGGACTATCGACTTCCAATGAGCAGTTCTTC; cdr3_aa: CASIGLSTSNEQFF
clone_size: once; j_call: TRBJ2-3; d_call: .; v_call: TRBV2; cdr3_nt: TGTGCCAGCAGTGTGGGTCGGGCAGATACGCAGTATTTT; cdr3_aa: CASSVGRADTQYF
clone_size: once; j_call: TRBJ2-7; d_call: .; v_call: TRBV7-2; cdr3_nt: TGTGCCAGCAGCCAACGGACCCAGGGACCCGAGCAGTACTTC; cdr3_aa: CASSQRTQGPEQYF
clone_size: .; j_call: TRBJ2-1; d_call: .; v_call: TRBV21-1; cdr3_nt: TGTGCCAGCAGCAAACGACAGGGAAGCTCCTACAATGAGCAGTTCTTC; cdr3_aa: CASSKRQGSSYNEQFF
clone_size: .; j_call: TRBJ1-1; d_call: .; v_call: TRBV19; cdr3_nt: TGTGCCAGTAGTACCCTCGACACTGAAGCTTTCTTT; cdr3_aa: CASSTLDTEAFF
clone_size: .; j_call: TRBJ1-5; d_call: .; v_call: TRBV19; cdr3_nt: TGTGCCAGTAGTATAATTACAGGCTTTAGCAATCAGCCCCAGCATTTT; cdr3_aa: CASSIITGFSNQPQHF
clone_size: .; j_call: TRBJ2-5; d_call: .; v_call: TRBV11-2; cdr3_nt: TGTGCCAGCAGCTCCCAGAGGGGGACAAATCAAGAGACCCAGTACTTC; cdr3_aa: CASSSQRGTNQETQYF
clone_size: .; j_call: TRBJ1-1; d_call: .; v_call: TRBV4-1; cdr3_nt: TGCGCCAGCAGCCAAGGTCCGGAGAGGACTGAAGCTTTCTTT; cdr3_aa: CASSQGPERTEAFF
clone_size: .; j_call: TRBJ1-5; d_call: TRBD1; v_call: TRBV6-4; cdr3_nt: TGTGCCACCGGGGGGACAGGGGAGCGTCAGGGCAATCAGCCCCAGCATTTT; cdr3_aa: CATGGTGERQGNQPQHF
clone_size: once; j_call: TRBJ2-3; d_call: TRBD1; v_call: TRBV5-1; cdr3_nt: TGCGCCAGCAGCTTGGCTGCAGGGGGCCTGTTCATCACAGATACGCAGTATTTT; cdr3_aa: CASSLAAGGLFITDTQYF
clone_size: .; j_call: TRBJ2-5; d_call: TRBD2; v_call: TRBV2; cdr3_nt: TGTGCCAGCAGTGAAGCGCTAGCGGGGGGGCAAGAGACCCAGTACTTC; cdr3_aa: CASSEALAGGQETQYF
clone_size: .; j_call: TRBJ1-1; d_call: .; v_call: TRBV7-9; cdr3_nt: TGTGCCAGCAGCTTTGCGACTGAAGCTTTCTTT; cdr3_aa: CASSFATEAFF
clone_size: .; j_call: TRBJ2-7; d_call: TRBD1; v_call: TRBV12-3/TRBV12-4; cdr3_nt: TGTGCCAGCAGTTTCCCGGGACAGTGGCAGTACTTC; cdr3_aa: CASSFPGQWQYF